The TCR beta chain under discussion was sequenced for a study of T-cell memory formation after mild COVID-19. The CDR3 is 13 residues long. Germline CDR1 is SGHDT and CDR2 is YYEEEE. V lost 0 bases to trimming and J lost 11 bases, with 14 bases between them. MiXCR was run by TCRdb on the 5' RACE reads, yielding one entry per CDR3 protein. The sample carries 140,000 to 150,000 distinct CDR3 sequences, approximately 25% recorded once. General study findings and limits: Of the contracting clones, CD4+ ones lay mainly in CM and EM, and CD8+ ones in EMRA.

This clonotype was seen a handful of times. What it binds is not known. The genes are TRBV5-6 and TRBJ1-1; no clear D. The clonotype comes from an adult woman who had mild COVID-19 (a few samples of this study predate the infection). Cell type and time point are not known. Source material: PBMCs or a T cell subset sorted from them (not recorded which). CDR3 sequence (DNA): TGTGCCAGCAGCTTGGACGGCATGCCGGTGGCTTTCTTT. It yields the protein CASSLDGMPVAFF. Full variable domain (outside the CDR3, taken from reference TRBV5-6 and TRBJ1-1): DAGVTQSPTHLIKTRGQQVTLRCSPKSGHDTVSWYQQALGQGPQFIFQYYEEEERQRGNFPDRFSGHQFPNYSSELNVNALLLGDSALYLCASSLDGMPVAFFGQGTRLTVV.